This T cell receptor beta chain came from a study of regulatory T cells. Study findings and constraints: In CD3G-deficient patients, conventional CD4+ T cells were enriched for hydrophobic CDR3 residues at positions 6 and 7.

Patients, 2 to 39 years old, had expanded memory T-cell proportions. CD4+ cells were sorted into CD25-high CD127-low regulatory cells and CD25-low CD127-high conventional cells. As concerns this clone: Antigen specificity is unknown.

The primer mix had 52 TRBV and 13 TRBJ primers. Some clones are missing from TCRdb's copy, which holds only in-frame ones; the method was immunoSEQ multiplex PCR. The table includes some 38,000 clones, approximately 91% detected once. Germline values: CDR1 ENHRY, CDR2 SYGVKD. This CDR3 is built from 13 residues. The V end was cut by 0 bases, the J end by 8 bases, with 8 bases between. The chain is built from TRBV10-3 and TRBJ2-1; tentatively, D is TRBD2 (5 bases). The sequence came from a young adult with CD3G deficiency. Sequenced material: conventional CD4+ T cells sorted from blood. CDR3 sequence reads: CAISESLAYEQFF. The CDR3 nucleotides are TGTGCCATCAGTGAGTCCCTAGCATATGAGCAGTTCTTC.